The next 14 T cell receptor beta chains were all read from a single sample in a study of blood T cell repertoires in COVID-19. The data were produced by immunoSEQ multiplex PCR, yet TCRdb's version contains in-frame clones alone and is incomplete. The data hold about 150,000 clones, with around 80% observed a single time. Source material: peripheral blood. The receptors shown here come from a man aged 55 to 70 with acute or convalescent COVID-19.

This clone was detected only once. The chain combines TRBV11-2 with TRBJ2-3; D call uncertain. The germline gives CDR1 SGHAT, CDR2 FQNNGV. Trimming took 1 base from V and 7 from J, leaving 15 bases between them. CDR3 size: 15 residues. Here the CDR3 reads CASSLGLARLNTQYF. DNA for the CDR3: TGTGCCAGCAGCTTAGGTTTGGCCAGGTTAAATACGCAGTATTTT.

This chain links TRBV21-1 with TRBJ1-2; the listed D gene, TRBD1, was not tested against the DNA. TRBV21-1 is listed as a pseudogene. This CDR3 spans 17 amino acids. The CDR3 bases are TGTGCCAGCAGCAACCAACCAGGGACCAGGGGTCACTATGGCTACACCTTC. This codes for CASSNQPGTRGHYGYTF.

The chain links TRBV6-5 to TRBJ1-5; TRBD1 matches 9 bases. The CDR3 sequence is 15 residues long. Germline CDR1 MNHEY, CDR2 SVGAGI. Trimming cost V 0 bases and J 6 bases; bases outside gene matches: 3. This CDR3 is CASSYSGDRAQPQHF. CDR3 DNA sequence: TGTGCCAGCAGTTACTCAGGGGACAGGGCTCAGCCCCAGCATTTT.

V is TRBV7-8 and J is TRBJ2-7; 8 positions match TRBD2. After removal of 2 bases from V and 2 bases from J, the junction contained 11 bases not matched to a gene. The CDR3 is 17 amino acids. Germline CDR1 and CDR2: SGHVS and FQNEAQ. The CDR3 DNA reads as TGTGCCAGCAGCTTATCAGCCTCCGGGACTAGAACCTACGAGCAGTACTTC. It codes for CASSLSASGTRTYEQYF.

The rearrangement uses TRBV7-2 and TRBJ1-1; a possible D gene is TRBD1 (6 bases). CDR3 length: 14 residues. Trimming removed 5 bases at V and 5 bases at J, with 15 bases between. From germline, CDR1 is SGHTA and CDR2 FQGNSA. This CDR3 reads CASSLGLTGTEAFF. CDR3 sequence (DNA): TGTGCCAGCAGCCTCGGCCTTACAGGGACTGAAGCTTTCTTT.

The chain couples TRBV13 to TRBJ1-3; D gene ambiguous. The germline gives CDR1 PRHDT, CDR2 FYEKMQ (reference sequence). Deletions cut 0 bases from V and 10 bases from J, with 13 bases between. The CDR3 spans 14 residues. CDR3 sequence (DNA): TGTGCCAGCAGCTTAGGCCAGGAGGGTTGGACCATATATTTT. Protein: CASSLGQEGWTIYF. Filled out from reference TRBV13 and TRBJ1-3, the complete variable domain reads AAGVIQSPRHLIKEKRETATLKCYPIPRHDTVYWYQQGPGQDPQFLISFYEKMQSDKGSIPDRFSAQQFSDYHSELNMSSLELGDSALYFCASSLGQEGWTIYFGEGSWLTVV.

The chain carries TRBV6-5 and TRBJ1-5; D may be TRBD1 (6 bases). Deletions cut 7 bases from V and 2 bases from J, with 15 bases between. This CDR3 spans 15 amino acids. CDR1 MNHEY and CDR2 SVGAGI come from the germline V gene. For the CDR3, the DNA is TGTGCCAGCACAGCGGGGGGGGCTGGCAATCAGCCCCAGCATTTT. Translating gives CASTAGGAGNQPQHF.

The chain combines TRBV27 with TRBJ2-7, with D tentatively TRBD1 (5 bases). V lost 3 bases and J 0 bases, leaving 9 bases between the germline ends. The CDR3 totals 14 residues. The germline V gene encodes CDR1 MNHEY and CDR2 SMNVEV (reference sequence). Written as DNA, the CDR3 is TGTGCCAGCAGTTTCAGGGCAAGCTCCTACGAGCAGTACTTC. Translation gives CASSFRASSYEQYF.

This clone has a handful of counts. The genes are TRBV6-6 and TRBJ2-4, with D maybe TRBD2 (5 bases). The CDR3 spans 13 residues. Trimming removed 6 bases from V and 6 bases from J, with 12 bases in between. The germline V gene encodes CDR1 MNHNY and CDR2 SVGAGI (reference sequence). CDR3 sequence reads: CASRGAGGNIQYF. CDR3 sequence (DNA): TGTGCCAGCAGGGGAGCAGGTGGAAACATTCAGTACTTC.

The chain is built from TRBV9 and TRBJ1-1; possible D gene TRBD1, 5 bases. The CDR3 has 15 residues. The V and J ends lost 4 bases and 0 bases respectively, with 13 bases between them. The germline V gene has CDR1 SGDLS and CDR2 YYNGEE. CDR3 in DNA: TGTGCCAGCAGCCCACAGGAGGGAATGAACACTGAAGCTTTCTTT. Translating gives CASSPQEGMNTEAFF.

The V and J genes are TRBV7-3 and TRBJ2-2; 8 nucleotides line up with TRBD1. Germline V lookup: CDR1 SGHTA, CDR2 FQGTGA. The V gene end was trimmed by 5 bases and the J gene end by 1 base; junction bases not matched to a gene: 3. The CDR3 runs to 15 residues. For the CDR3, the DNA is TGTGCCAGCAGCGCGGGACAGGAGAACACCGGGGAGCTGTTTTTT. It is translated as CASSAGQENTGELFF.

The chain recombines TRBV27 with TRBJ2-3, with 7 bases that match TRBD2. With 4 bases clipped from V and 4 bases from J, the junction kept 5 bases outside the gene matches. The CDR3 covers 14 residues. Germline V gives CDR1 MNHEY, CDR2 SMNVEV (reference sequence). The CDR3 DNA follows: TGTGCCAGCAGTTCGGTGGGAGGGCCAGATACGCAGTATTTT. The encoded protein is CASSSVGGPDTQYF.

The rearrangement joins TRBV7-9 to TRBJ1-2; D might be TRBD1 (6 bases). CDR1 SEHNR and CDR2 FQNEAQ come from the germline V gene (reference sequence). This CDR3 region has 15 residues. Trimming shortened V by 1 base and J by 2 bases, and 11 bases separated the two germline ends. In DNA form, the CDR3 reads TGTGCCAGCAGCTTAGAAACTACAGGGAACTATGGCTACACCTTC. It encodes CASSLETTGNYGYTF.

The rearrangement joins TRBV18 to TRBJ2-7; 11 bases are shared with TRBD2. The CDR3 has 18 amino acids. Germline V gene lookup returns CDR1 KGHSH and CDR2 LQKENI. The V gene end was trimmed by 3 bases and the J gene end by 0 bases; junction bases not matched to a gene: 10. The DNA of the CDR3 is TGTGCCAGCTCACCTCAGATTCAAGGGACTAGCGGCTCCTACGAGCAGTACTTC. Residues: CASSPQIQGTSGSYEQYF.